This T cell receptor (beta chain) was identified in a study of a mutant IDH1 vaccine in newly diagnosed glioma (dated by TCRdb to the early 2020s). Concerning the study at large: Patients received eight vaccinations in weeks 1, 3, 5, 7, 11, 15, 19 and 23, corresponding to visits V03 through V10. In the chemotherapy-containing groups, vaccination started alongside temozolomide cycles, whereas in patients who had radiotherapy alone it started 4-6 weeks after radiotherapy. Of the roughly 34 treated patients, roughly 62% were male and about 38% were female, and the mean age was 40.4 years. Before enrollment, patients had received standard therapy of radiotherapy alone, temozolomide alone, or radiochemotherapy with temozolomide; most received the combination. Peripheral blood was collected at six visits: V03 (baseline), V05, V07, V10, V12 and V13. Longitudinal TCRB deep sequencing was done for fewer than 30 treated patients, wherever samples were available for exploratory analyses.

What the work shows at the level of the full study, not this receptor alone: Changes in the top peripheral T cell clonotypes picked up by TCRB sequencing did not appear to be linked to pseudoprogression. Selection of PBMC samples for TCRB deep sequencing was based on availability. According to the authors, sample limitations meant that analyses of patient blood samples could not be reproduced. Across multiple MHC alleles, vaccine-induced immune responses were seen in approximately 93% of patients.

CDR3 length: 18 amino acids, cysteine to phenylalanine. Just CDR3 DNA is preserved here, 54 bases in frame from base 1. Unmatched junction bases come to 12, with V trimmed by 4 bases and J by 2 bases. Via the germline V gene, CDR1 is SGDLS and CDR2 YYNGEE. The sample's time point label, in plain terms: week 5, during vaccination. Every vaccine dose consisted of 300 ug of a 20-mer mutant IDH1 peptide in Montanide, administered subcutaneously together with topical imiquimod. Donors had newly diagnosed WHO grade 3 or 4 IDH1-mutant astrocytomas with loss of nuclear ATRX. The samples were drawn from NOA16, a multicentre, single-arm, open-label phase I trial in Germany that tested a mutant IDH1 peptide vaccine in humans for the first time. Genomic DNA for TCRB sequencing was extracted from EDTA blood using the DNeasy Blood and Tissue Kit. The method was the immunoSEQ multiplex PCR assay. The hsTCRB Kit was used according to the manufacturer's protocol to amplify rearranged TCR beta chain sequences. An Illumina MiSeq was used to sequence the TCRB libraries. The paper's processing steps were these. The proprietary platform of the kit vendor was used for demultiplexing, trimming and gene mapping. Drawn from immuneACCESS, this table holds only the in-frame rearrangements with V and J called that TCRdb kept. Clones are partly lost; checked studies trace under half to an unresolved V gene and leave the rest unexplained. That table gives V, J and clone size, and the DNA gave D and trimming. This sample lists roughly 42,000 clones; approximately 83% were detected once. The ten largest clones capture over 1.5% of the sample.

With respect to this clone: There is no known antigen for this receptor. Nothing much larger sits one base from this clone, and base qualities are not available.

The clonotype comes from a man in his forties or fifties with glioma. The chain joins TRBV9 to TRBJ2-1; 10 bases in the junction line up with TRBD2. The source material was PBMCs, sampled from a glioma patient whose treatment included an IDH1 peptide vaccine. CDR3 protein: CASSLSGRALSTYNEQFF. The nucleotide sequence reads TGTGCCAGCAGCCTAAGCGGGAGGGCCCTATCTACCTACAATGAGCAGTTCTTC.